These T cell receptor beta chains were read from a single sample in a study of cytomegalovirus exposure and HLA in healthy donors. The method was immunoSEQ multiplex PCR; TCRdb's version includes in-frame clones alone and lacks a portion of them. This table holds over 200,000 clones, 80% to 90% found once. The material sequenced was PBMCs. These receptors were collected from a woman aged 18-29 years in good health and CMV-seronegative. CDR3s include the opening cysteine and the closing phenylalanine or tryptophan. A D gene is named only where the DNA matches it firmly. Clone size, where shown, is once, few, many, or a class for clones that have expanded.

TRBV7-7	TRBD2	TRBJ2-5	-	TGTGCTAGCAGCCCCCGAACTAGCGGGAGGGCCCAAGAGACCCAGTACTTC	CASSPRTSGRAQETQYF
TRBV4-1	TRBD2	TRBJ2-1	-	TGCGCCAGCAGCCAAGATTTTGGAGTGGCTAGCGGGGCGGCCCATGAGCAGTTCTTC	CASSQDFGVASGAAHEQFF
TRBV10-3	-	TRBJ2-5	-	TGTGCCATCAGTGGGAAATGGACTGAACAAGAGACCCAGTACTTC	CAISGKWTEQETQYF
TRBV9	TRBD2	TRBJ2-2	once	TGTGCCAGCAGCGTAGCGAGCGGGAGGGCACCCGGGGAGCTGTTTTTT	CASSVASGRAPGELFF
TRBV5-6	-	TRBJ1-1	-	TGTGCCAGCAGCTTGGTATCGTCGGACACTGAAGCTTTCTTT	CASSLVSSDTEAFF
TRBV28	-	TRBJ2-7	-	TGTGCCAGCAGTTTTGGAGGGACTCTTTACGAGCAGTACTTC	CASSFGGTLYEQYF
TRBV27	-	TRBJ2-7	-	TGTGCCAGCAGTGATACAAACTACTACGAGCAGTACTTC	CASSDTNYYEQYF
TRBV30	-	TRBJ2-6	-	TGTGCCTGGAGGGGGGCAGCCTCCTTCTCTGGGGCCAACGTCCTGACTTTC	CAWRGAASFSGANVLTF
TRBV25-1	-	TRBJ2-3	-	TGTGCCAGCAGTGAGGTAGTTAGCACAGATACGCAGTATTTT	CASSEVVSTDTQYF
TRBV25-1	TRBD1	TRBJ2-1	few	TGTGCCAGTACGACAGGGGGCAGGGAGCAGTTCTTC	CASTTGGREQFF
TRBV29-1	TRBD1	TRBJ1-1	-	TGCAGCGTCGAACAGGGGGCGCTCACTGAAGCTTTCTTT	CSVEQGALTEAFF
TRBV28	-	TRBJ1-1	-	TGTGCCAGCAGTTTATTCTTGGGGGGGCACGCTTTCTTT	CASSLFLGGHAFF
TRBV19	TRBD2	TRBJ2-1	-	TGTGCCAGTAGTTTCACTAGCGGGGAATACAATGAGCAGTTCTTC	CASSFTSGEYNEQFF
TRBV9	TRBD2	TRBJ2-1	-	TGTGCCAGCAGCGGTGAGGCGGGAGGGCTGTATGAGCAGTTCTTC	CASSGEAGGLYEQFF
TRBV6-6	TRBD1	TRBJ1-2	-	TGTGCCAGCAGTTACTCCGTGACAGGGGGCGCGGGAGGCTACACCTTC	CASSYSVTGGAGGYTF
TRBV10-3	TRBD2	TRBJ2-3	-	TGTGCCACCTCCCCCCTAGCGGATAGCACAGATACGCAGTATTTT	CATSPLADSTDTQYF
TRBV7-2	-	TRBJ2-7	-	TGTGCCAGCAGCGGTCTCAAACAGGGCTACGAGCAGTACTTC	CASSGLKQGYEQYF
TRBV6-5	-	TRBJ1-1	-	TGTGCCAGCAGTTACAATCCAGGCTATGGGAACACTGAAGCTTTCTTT	CASSYNPGYGNTEAFF
TRBV2	TRBD1	TRBJ2-1	-	TGTGCCAGCAGTGGTGGACAGGGCCCCTACAATGAGCAGTTCTTC	CASSGGQGPYNEQFF
TRBV15	TRBD1	TRBJ1-4	-	TGTGCCACCAGCAGAGGCGAGACAGGGGAAGGAGAAAAACTGTTTTTT	CATSRGETGEGEKLFF
TRBV28	TRBD1	TRBJ1-4	-	TGTGCCAGCGCAACCGGGGACAGGGCAAATGAAAAACTGTTTTTT	CASATGDRANEKLFF
TRBV28	-	TRBJ2-4	-	TGTGCCAGCAGTTACAGGGAGCGCGCCAAAAACATTCAGTACTTC	CASSYRERAKNIQYF
TRBV23-1	TRBD1	TRBJ2-3	-	TGCGCCAGCAGTCAACGGGACAGGGCCACAGATACGCAGTATTTT	CASSQRDRATDTQYF
TRBV4-3	TRBD2	TRBJ2-1	-	TGCGCCAGCAGCCACCTCAGAAGGACTAGCGGCTACAATGAGCAGTTCTTC	CASSHLRRTSGYNEQFF
TRBV14	TRBD1	TRBJ1-2	-	TGTGCCAGCAGCCAAGGGACAGGGCCACATTGGGATGGCTACACCTTC	CASSQGTGPHWDGYTF
TRBV6-5	TRBD1	TRBJ1-4	-	TGTGCCAGCAGAGAGACAGGGTTTTCGGGTGAAAAACTGTTTTTT	CASRETGFSGEKLFF
TRBV5-6	-	TRBJ2-5	-	TGTGCCAGCAGCCCGGGCAGGACACCAGGGGAGACCCAGTACTTC	CASSPGRTPGETQYF
TRBV27	-	TRBJ2-7	few	TGTGCCAGCAGTATGACTAGTTCGGGCTACGAGCAGTACTTC	CASSMTSSGYEQYF
TRBV5-6	TRBD1	TRBJ1-1	-	TGTGCCAGCAGCTTGACCACAGGGGCGGTGAACACTGAAGCTTTCTTT	CASSLTTGAVNTEAFF
TRBV30	-	TRBJ1-2	-	TGTGCCTGGAGTGTTTCTGGAGACCGCTACACCTTC	CAWSVSGDRYTF
TRBV2	-	TRBJ1-5	few	TGTGCCATTCAATTAGAGGCAAATCAGCCCCAGCATTTT	CAIQLEANQPQHF
TRBV7-7	TRBD2	TRBJ2-5	-	TGTGCTAGCAGCCCGACTAGCGGGATGGTCCAGTACTTC	CASSPTSGMVQYF
TRBV11-2	-	TRBJ2-7	-	TGTGCCAGCAAGGACACAGAACGCTACGAGCAGTACTTC	CASKDTERYEQYF
TRBV7-8	TRBD2	TRBJ2-1	-	TGTGCCAGCAGCCAAAGACTAGCGGGAGACAATGAGCAGTTCTTC	CASSQRLAGDNEQFF
TRBV5-4	TRBD1	TRBJ2-1	-	TGTGCCAGCAGCCTGGGACAGAGCTCCTACAATGAGCAGTTCTTC	CASSLGQSSYNEQFF
TRBV9	TRBD2	TRBJ2-3	-	TGTGCCAGCAGCGTTGGGACTAGCGATATCACAGATACGCAGTATTTT	CASSVGTSDITDTQYF
TRBV29-1	TRBD1	TRBJ1-5	-	TGCAGCGTTGTGGCCGCAGGGGGTGGCAATCAGCCCCAGCATTTT	CSVVAAGGGNQPQHF
TRBV28	TRBD1	TRBJ1-1	-	TGTGCCAGCATCAGACAGGGTTTGGGCACTGAAGCTTTCTTT	CASIRQGLGTEAFF
TRBV4-1	-	TRBJ1-2	-	TGCGCCAGCAGCCAAGAGCCCGGGGGGAGGAAGGGCTACACCTTC	CASSQEPGGRKGYTF
TRBV18	-	TRBJ1-3	once	TGTGCCAGCTCACCAATTGAGAGCTCTGGAAACACCATATATTTT	CASSPIESSGNTIYF
TRBV4-1	-	TRBJ2-5	-	TGCGCCAGCAGCCAAGGACTTAAGGAGACCCAGTACTTC	CASSQGLKETQYF
TRBV5-1	TRBD2	TRBJ2-7	-	TGCGCCAGCAGCTTGGCAAGTCCGGGACTAGTCGAGTACTACGAGCAGTACTTC	CASSLASPGLVEYYEQYF
TRBV6-5	-	TRBJ2-7	-	TGTGCCAGCAGTTACTCGTTGGACACTACCTACGAGCAGTACTTC	CASSYSLDTTYEQYF
TRBV6-5	TRBD1	TRBJ2-5	-	TGTGCCAGCAGTTCCGCAGGGGGTCGGAAGACCCAGTACTTC	CASSSAGGRKTQYF
TRBV27	-	TRBJ2-7	-	TGTGCCAGCAGTAACAGGTACGAGCAGTACTTC	CASSNRYEQYF
TRBV4-2	-	TRBJ2-6	-	TGTGCCAGCAGCCAACAAACAGGTCTTGTCGGGGCCAACGTCCTGACTTTC	CASSQQTGLVGANVLTF
TRBV27	TRBD2	TRBJ2-2	-	TGTGCCAGCAGTTATGATCAGGGAGGGACCGGGGAGCTGTTTTTT	CASSYDQGGTGELFF
TRBV5-4	TRBD1	TRBJ2-7	-	TGTGCCAGCAGTTCAGGACAGGGATCCCAATACGAGCAGTACTTC	CASSSGQGSQYEQYF